These T cell receptor beta chains were read from a single sample in a study of Graves' ophthalmopathy and Graves' hyperthyroidism. TCRdb re-analysed the multiplex PCR reads in MiXCR, keeping a single row per CDR3 protein. The sample yields about 16,000 distinct CDR3 sequences, about 43% seen once. The source material was peripheral blood. All receptors come from a middle-aged woman with stable Graves' hyperthyroidism. The CDR3 runs from the conserved cysteine through the conserved F or W. The D gene is left open where the match is weak. A row's size may be missing; if present it is once, few, many or a size class.

>NA|once|TRBV20-1|TRBJ1-1
CSTRSKGQVNTEAFF
TGCAGTACTAGAAGTAAAGGTCAGGTGAACACTGAAGCTTTCTTT
>NA|few|TRBV4-2|TRBJ2-3
CASSQFTSRDTQYF
TGTGCCAGCAGCCAATTTACCTCCCGAGATACGCAGTATTTT
>NA|few|TRBV28|TRBJ2-7
CASRGTRGTYEQYF
TGTGCCAGCAGGGGGACAAGGGGGACCTACGAGCAGTACTTC
>NA|few|TRBV30|TRBJ1-4
CAWSDGRVEEKLFF
TGTGCCTGGAGTGATGGCAGGGTGGAGGAAAAACTGTTTTTT
>TRBD1|many|TRBV29-1|TRBJ2-2
CSFGRGPRGTGELFF
TGCAGCTTCGGCAGGGGGCCCCGAGGAACCGGGGAGCTGTTTTTT
>NA|few|TRBV19|TRBJ2-5
CATPPPQGLRETQYF
TGTGCCACTCCCCCCCCCCAGGGGCTCCGGGAGACCCAGTACTTC
>NA|once|TRBV15|TRBJ2-1
CATSRDLGGGNEQFF
TGTGCCACCAGCAGAGACCTAGGGGGGGGAAATGAGCAGTTCTTC
>NA|many|TRBV19|TRBJ1-5
CASSIQGQSYSNQPQHF
TGTGCCAGTAGTATACAAGGACAGTCCTATAGCAATCAGCCCCAGCATTTT
>NA|many|TRBV5-6|TRBJ2-6
CASSFGGIGANVLTF
TGTGCCAGCAGCTTCGGAGGGATTGGGGCCAACGTCCTGACTTTC
>TRBD2|many|TRBV20-1|TRBJ2-5
CSAVQPGLVSETQYF
TGCAGTGCTGTACAACCGGGACTAGTATCCGAGACCCAGTACTTC
>NA|NA|TRBV19|TRBJ2-1
CASSGLGTPIHEQFF
TGTGCCAGTAGCGGACTCGGGACCCCAATTCATGAGCAGTTCTTC
>TRBD2|NA|TRBV9|TRBJ2-1
CASSVGLAGVNEQFF
TGTGCCAGCAGCGTAGGCCTAGCGGGAGTGAATGAGCAGTTCTTC
>TRBD1|NA|TRBV19|TRBJ1-2
CASSIGAGTGNGYTF
TGTGCCAGTAGTATTGGTGCCGGGACAGGCAATGGCTACACCTTC
>TRBD2|NA|TRBV10-3|TRBJ2-7
CAISGTSGVYGQYF
TGTGCCATCAGTGGTACTAGCGGGGTCTACGGGCAGTACTTC
>NA|medium-sized|TRBV29-1|TRBJ1-1
CSVAGSNTEAFF
TGCAGCGTTGCGGGTTCGAACACTGAAGCTTTCTTT
>NA|NA|TRBV24-1|TRBJ2-7
CATSASDPASYEQYF
TGTGCCACCAGTGCCAGCGACCCGGCCTCCTACGAGCAGTACTTC
>TRBD2|NA|TRBV10-1|TRBJ2-7
CASSVGTSGGQYF
TGCGCCAGCAGTGTTGGGACTAGCGGGGGGCAGTACTTC
>TRBD2|NA|TRBV11-2|TRBJ2-2
CASSLSAGTGELFF
TGTGCCAGCAGCCTATCAGCGGGAACCGGGGAGCTGTTTTTT
>TRBD1|NA|TRBV10-3|TRBJ1-2
CAIGDRVDGYTF
TGTGCCATCGGCGACAGGGTTGATGGCTACACCTTC
>TRBD1|many|TRBV4-2|TRBJ2-1
CASSSGTDSYNEQFF
TGTGCCAGCAGCTCAGGGACAGACTCCTACAATGAGCAGTTCTTC